The clone carrying this T cell receptor beta chain was recorded a few times. Using a J-beta primer mix together with a sample-barcoded 5' primer, a second PCR was run for about 6 to 12 cycles. Each cDNA molecule was tagged by a template-switch adaptor that had 12 random nucleotides. One entry per CDR3 protein results from TCRdb running MiXCR on the 5' RACE reads. This table holds 1.5 million or so distinct CDR3 sequences, around 40% found once. The entry originates in a study of blood T cells in healthy people across ages. About the research overall: About one barcoded beta molecule per two T cells was the capture yield of template switching.

The CDR3 runs 14 residues. The V gene's germline CDR1 is DFQATT and CDR2 SNEGSKA (reference sequence). The junction had 11 bases not matched to a gene; V was cut back by 6 bases and J by 7 bases. The sequence was obtained from a woman aged 18 to 35 in good health. The source material was blood. This rearrangement joins TRBV20-1 to TRBJ2-1, with 8 bases matching TRBD1. CDR3 loop: CSARQGAGGNEQFF. CDR3 DNA: TGCAGTGCGCGGCAGGGGGCAGGAGGGAATGAGCAGTTCTTC.